One and the same sample provided the 9 T cell receptor beta chains below, sequenced in a study of read filtering for tumor transcriptome and immune sequencing. The library was built from about 400 ng RNA with molecular barcoded adaptors for alpha/delta and beta/gamma chains. One entry per CDR3 protein results from TCRdb running MiXCR on the reads. Found here are about 62,000 distinct CDR3 sequences, roughly a fifth of them singletons; the top ten hold under 13%. Sequenced material: a population of CD138-negative cells sorted from bone marrow. The origin of the receptors is a donor at least 40 years old with multiple myeloma.

The CDR3 region is CASTQVRTSPDTQYF. The CDR3 nucleotides are TGTGCCAGCACTCAAGTAAGGACTAGCCCAGATACGCAGTATTTT. This sequence joins TRBV12-3 or TRBV12-4 and TRBJ2-3, with 8 bases matching TRBD2. J gave up 4 bases and V 7 bases, and 10 bases lay outside the gene matches. CDR3 length: 15 amino acids.

This clonotype was seen ten or more times. It may be a read error: a sequence one base away is much more abundant. J is TRBJ1-1 and V is TRBV13, with D uncertain. The length of the CDR3 is 12 residues. In germline, CDR1 is PRHDT, CDR2 FYEKMQ (reference sequence). The CDR3 sequence: CASSSEDTGAFF. CDR3 sequence (DNA): TGTGCCAGCAGCTCGGAAGACACTGGAGCTTTCTTT. Based on the CDR3 plus reference TRBV13 and TRBJ1-1, the full variable domain is AAGVIQSPRHLIKEKRETATLKCYPIPRHDTVYWYQQGPGQDPQFLISFYEKMQSDKGSIPDRFSAQQFSDYHSELNMSSLELGDSALYFCASSSEDTGAFFGQGTRLTVV.

This clonotype was picked up many times. The rearrangement uses TRBV3-1 and TRBJ2-2; D is perhaps TRBD1 (5 bases). The V and J ends lost 1 base and 7 bases respectively, with 7 bases between them. The germline gives CDR1 LGHDT, CDR2 YNNKEL (reference sequence). This CDR3 is 13 amino acids long. For the CDR3, the DNA is TGTGCCAGCAGCCAAGTGCAGGGCGGGGAGCTGTTTTTT. This sequence encodes CASSQVQGGELFF.

This clonotype was recorded at least ten times. The chain combines TRBV28 with TRBJ1-5, with TRBD1 matching 9 bases. Germline CDR1 reads MDHEN; CDR2 reads SYDVKM. The CDR3 spans 14 residues. After removal of 5 bases from V and 8 bases from J, the junction contained 7 bases not matched to a gene. The CDR3 is CASSPGTGFKPQHF. The CDR3 DNA follows: TGTGCCAGCAGTCCCGGGACAGGGTTTAAGCCCCAGCATTTT.

This clonotype occurred many times. The chain joins TRBV3-1 to TRBJ2-7, with 7 bases matching TRBD1. After removal of 3 bases from V and 6 bases from J, the junction contained 8 bases not matched to a gene. Germline V gives CDR1 LGHDT, CDR2 YNNKEL (reference sequence). The CDR3 length is 14 residues. The DNA of the CDR3 is TGTGCCAGCAGCCAGGCTGACAGGGCCGTCGAGCAGTACTTC. This encodes CASSQADRAVEQYF.

This clonotype was counted at least ten times. The J gene is TRBJ2-7, the V gene TRBV7-9; tentative D call: TRBD2 (5 bases). In germline, CDR1 is SEHNR, CDR2 FQNEAQ (reference sequence). V was pared by 5 bases and J by 3 bases, with 11 bases between. There are 13 residues in the CDR3. The CDR3 DNA is TGTGCCAGCAGCCTAACCGGGAACTACGAGCAGTACTTC. Protein product: CASSLTGNYEQYF.

In its sample, this clonotype was seen a few times. The chain combines TRBV3-1 with TRBJ1-3; possibly TRBD1 for D (6 bases). Germline assignment: CDR1 LGHDT and CDR2 YNNKEL (reference sequence). Trimming pared 1 base from V and 2 bases from J, leaving 6 bases between. The CDR3 sequence is 14 residues long. CDR3 residues: CASSQGTAGNTIYF. As DNA, the CDR3 is TGTGCCAGCAGCCAAGGGACAGCTGGAAACACCATATATTTT. Together with reference TRBV3-1 and TRBJ1-3, the CDR3 gives the full variable domain: DTAVSQTPKYLVTQMGNDKSIKCEQNLGHDTMYWYKQDSKKFLKIMFSYNNKELIINETVPNRFSPKSPDKAHLNLHINSLELGDSAVYFCASSQGTAGNTIYFGEGSWLTVV.

This clonotype was observed a few times. This chain connects TRBV20-1 to TRBJ2-1, with 9 bases aligning to TRBD1. CDR1 and CDR2 from the germline V gene are DFQATT and SNEGSKA (reference sequence). V lost 4 bases, J lost 0 bases, and 1 base stayed unmatched. This CDR3 comprises 14 residues. CDR3 region: CSAMDRGSYNEQFF. The CDR3 DNA follows: TGCAGTGCTATGGACAGGGGCTCCTACAATGAGCAGTTCTTC.

This clonotype has a count of ten or more. J is TRBJ2-7 and V is TRBV9; 8 bases align to TRBD1. Germline V gene sequence: CDR1 SGDLS, CDR2 YYNGEE. The CDR3 is made up of 14 amino acids. The V segment lost 6 bases and the J segment 2 bases; nucleotides outside the gene matches: 7. CDR3 protein: CASIPDRATYEQYF. In DNA, the CDR3 is TGTGCCAGCATCCCGGACAGGGCAACCTACGAGCAGTACTTC. Together with reference TRBV9 and TRBJ2-7, the CDR3 gives the full variable domain: DSGVTQTPKHLITATGQRVTLRCSPRSGDLSVYWYQQSLDQGLQFLIQYYNGEERAKGNILERFSAQQFPDLHSELNLSSLELGDSALYFCASIPDRATYEQYFGPGTRLTVT.